A single sample gave rise to the 8 T cell receptor beta chains below, sequenced in a study of T cell responses to AZD1222 COVID-19 vaccine (dated by TCRdb to the early 2020s). The time point label, read with the paper, signifies: about 28 days (+/-7) after the second vaccine dose. Receptor amplification or capture employed the immunoSEQ multiplex PCR assay. TCRdb mirrors the immuneACCESS table, restricted to in-frame sequences. Some clones are absent from its copies; in checked studies, under half trace to an unresolved V gene, and the reason for the others is unknown. In all, the sample holds 150,000 to 200,000 clones, and around 92% of those were seen once. In total, the top ten clones hold approximately 0.98% of the sample. This specimen was peripheral blood, taken 28 days after the second AZD1222 dose. The receptors were gathered from an adult who received the AZD1222 COVID-19 vaccine.

The chain carries TRBV27 and TRBJ2-1; D possibly corresponds to TRBD1 (5 bases). Deletions cut 1 base from V and 9 bases from J, with 10 bases between. The CDR3 is 13 amino acids. In germline, CDR1 is MNHEY, CDR2 SMNVEV (reference sequence). The CDR3 protein is CASSLFRGGEQFF. Here the CDR3 DNA reads TGTGCCAGCAGTTTATTTAGGGGTGGTGAGCAGTTCTTC.

For the CDR3, the DNA is TGTGCCGGACAGAAACCGAACACTGAAGCTTTCTTT. It encodes CAGQKPNTEAFF. V and J are TRBV30 and TRBJ1-1, with D perhaps TRBD1 (6 bases). Germline loops: CDR1 GTSNPN, CDR2 SVGIG (reference sequence). Trimming cost V 8 bases and J 1 base, with 11 bases left between them. The CDR3 spans 12 residues. The full variable domain, with the rest looked up from reference TRBV30 and TRBJ1-1, is SQTIHQWPATLVQPVGSPLSLECTVEGTSNPNLYWYRQAAGRGLQLLFYSVGIGQISSEVPQNLSASRPQDRQFILSSKKLLLSDSGFYLCAGQKPNTEAFFGQGTRLTVV.

CDR3 amino acids: CASSLQGRYNSPLHF. The CDR3 bases are TGTGCCAGCAGCTTACAAGGGAGATATAATTCACCCCTCCACTTT. The chain links TRBV5-6 to TRBJ1-6; D not certain. The CDR3 has 15 residues. The germline V gene has CDR1 SGHDT and CDR2 YYEEEE. Trimming pared 2 bases from V and 4 bases from J, leaving 10 bases between.

The rearrangement links TRBV7-6 to TRBJ1-6; D unresolved. The CDR3 is made up of 13 amino acids. Trimming removed 5 bases at V and 4 bases at J, with 6 bases between. Germline V lookup: CDR1 SGHVS, CDR2 FNYEAQ. This CDR3 reads CASSHDYNSPLHF. The CDR3 DNA reads TGTGCCAGCAGCCACGATTATAATTCACCCCTCCACTTT.

The chain employs TRBV5-1 and TRBJ1-1; no reliable D call. Trimming took off 0 bases at V and 2 bases at J, with 5 bases between the two ends. Germline values: CDR1 SGHRS, CDR2 YFSETQ. The CDR3 has 13 amino acids. As DNA, the CDR3 is TGCGCCAGCAGCTTGGAGTCTAACACTGAAGCTTTCTTT. Its protein is CASSLESNTEAFF.

V is TRBV6-6 and J is TRBJ1-1; unclear D gene. This CDR3 is built from 13 residues. Deletions cut 7 bases from V and 6 bases from J, with 15 bases between. In germline, CDR1 is MNHNY, CDR2 SVGAGI (reference sequence). The CDR3 protein is CASTAGGWPEAFF. The CDR3 DNA sequence: TGTGCCAGCACCGCAGGAGGATGGCCTGAAGCTTTCTTT.

This sequence joins TRBV9 and TRBJ2-2; a weak D match, TRBD2 (5 bases). The CDR3 length is 19 residues. V dropped 2 bases and J dropped 3 bases, with 23 bases sitting between them. Germline-derived CDR1 and CDR2 are SGDLS and YYNGEE. CDR3 in amino acids: CASSVAPPVQLVHTGELFF. CDR3 DNA sequence: TGTGCCAGCAGCGTGGCCCCACCCGTTCAACTAGTGCACACCGGGGAGCTGTTTTTT.

V and J are TRBV5-6 and TRBJ1-5; the match to TRBD1 covers 10 bases. Trimming cost V 2 bases and J 6 bases; bases outside gene matches: 14. The V gene's germline CDR1 is SGHDT and CDR2 YYEEEE. CDR3 length: 18 amino acids. CDR3 amino acids: CASSFYAGTGDSGQPQHF. CDR3 DNA: TGTGCCAGCAGCTTCTACGCCGGGACAGGGGATTCTGGTCAGCCCCAGCATTTT.